This record concerns one T cell receptor (beta chain) sequence. Its antigen is unknown. The entry originates in a study of T cell responses to AZD1222 COVID-19 vaccine. Study-wide points: Baseline testing showed seropositivity in only six or seven AZD1222 recipients. Regions 160-218 and 743-854 dominated among vaccine-associated CD4 TCRs spanning spike. None of the repertoires were sampled until the peak T cell response had passed.

The V segment lost 1 base and the J segment 6 bases; nucleotides outside the gene matches: 8. CDR1 is SGHAT and CDR2 is FQNNGV in the germline V gene. This CDR3 spans 15 amino acids. Clones were read by immunoSEQ multiplex PCR, and TCRdb kept only the in-frame ones, dropping some. Counted here are 140,000 to 150,000 clones, 90% to 95% occurring once; the ten biggest clones make up 1.9%. The source of this sequence is an adult in good health. The chain joins TRBV11-2 to TRBJ1-2; 7 bases align to TRBD1. This specimen consisted of peripheral blood, obtained on day 0 of AZD1222 vaccination. Here the CDR3 reads CASSLVERQGDGYTF. CDR3 in DNA: TGTGCCAGCAGCTTAGTCGAAAGACAGGGAGATGGCTACACCTTC.